The next 26 T cell receptor beta chains were all read from a single sample in a study of blood T cell repertoires in COVID-19. Using immunoSEQ multiplex PCR, the repertoire was profiled, and TCRdb retains in-frame clones only, with some absent. The table records fewer than 250,000 clones, 75% to 90% of them present only once. The sample consisted of peripheral blood. The receptors shown here come from a man in his forties with acute or convalescent COVID-19.

The V gene is TRBV19, the J gene TRBJ1-2; D ambiguous. Trimming shortened V by 8 bases and J by 3 bases, and 13 bases separated the two germline ends. This CDR3 has 13 residues. The germline gives CDR1 LNHDA, CDR2 SQIVND (reference sequence). The CDR3 here is CASQNTDYYGYTF. The DNA of the CDR3 is TGTGCCAGTCAGAACACAGATTACTATGGCTACACCTTC.

The chain uses TRBV30 and TRBJ1-1; 7 nucleotides match TRBD1. CDR1 is GTSNPN and CDR2 is SVGIG in the germline V gene (reference sequence). This CDR3 is built from 14 residues. Trimming took 2 bases from V and 3 from J; bases not matched to a gene: 6. Here the CDR3 DNA reads TGTGCCTGGAGTCCAATACAGGGGCACACTGAAGCTTTCTTT. Encoded protein: CAWSPIQGHTEAFF.

The genes are TRBV23-1 and TRBJ2-7, with D maybe TRBD2 (5 bases). TRBV23-1 is identified as an open reading frame with a role that is uncertain. Trimming left V 2 bases short and J 0 bases short, with 11 bases between. There are 15 residues in the CDR3. The CDR3, as DNA: TGCGCCAGCAGTCAAGAGGGCGAGAGCTCCTACGAGCAGTACTTC. Its protein is CASSQEGESSYEQYF.

V is TRBV7-2 and J is TRBJ2-6; D is undetermined. The CDR3 length is 14 residues. The germline V and J ends were trimmed by 5 bases and 0 bases, with 5 bases remaining between them. The germline V gene has CDR1 SGHTA and CDR2 FQGNSA. This CDR3 reads CASSLSSGANVLTF. The CDR3 region has the DNA TGTGCCAGCAGCCTAAGCTCTGGGGCCAACGTCCTGACTTTC.

V gene TRBV4-1 combines with J gene TRBJ1-6; D remains unclear. Germline V gene sequence: CDR1 MGHRA, CDR2 YSYEKL. The CDR3 length is 18 residues. Trimming left V 0 bases short and J 0 bases short, with 12 bases between. The CDR3 nucleotides read TGCGCCAGCAGCCAAGATTTAGAAGCTAGCTCCTATAATTCACCCCTCCACTTT. This codes for CASSQDLEASSYNSPLHF.

V usage is TRBV5-4 and J usage is TRBJ2-7; 11 nucleotides match TRBD2. Unmatched junction bases numbered 8, after V lost 3 bases and J lost 9 bases. The CDR3 contains 14 residues. From germline, CDR1 is SGHNT and CDR2 YYREEE (reference sequence). CDR3 DNA: TGTGCCAGCAGCTCCGGGACTAGCGGCGTGGCGCAGTACTTC. It translates to CASSSGTSGVAQYF.

V is TRBV6-2 or TRBV6-3 and J is TRBJ2-4, with no clear D. Germline loops: CDR1 MNHEY, CDR2 SVGEGT. Between the trimmed V and J ends, which lost 0 bases and 1 base, there was a span of 10 bases. This CDR3 spans 16 amino acids. The CDR3 DNA reads as TGTGCCAGCAGTTACTCCCCAGAAGCGGCCAAAAACATTCAGTACTTC. It is translated as CASSYSPEAAKNIQYF.

This clone was picked up one time. The rearrangement joins TRBV10-1 to TRBJ2-2, with TRBD1 matching over 9 bases. Germline trimming cut 6 bases from V and 3 bases from J; bases unmatched to any gene: 20. Looked up from germline, CDR1 is WNHNN and CDR2 is SYGVQD (reference sequence). This CDR3 is built from 20 residues. CDR3 sequence (DNA): TGCGCCAGCAGCCGACTTCAGGGGACAGGGAGTCCCGCCGACACCGGGGAGCTGTTTTTT. It translates to CASSRLQGTGSPADTGELFF.

This clone appeared once. The V and J genes are TRBV11-3 and TRBJ1-1, with 7 bases matching TRBD1. CDR3 length: 13 amino acids. The V gene's germline CDR1 is SGHNT and CDR2 YENEEA. Trimming at V came to 4 bases and at J to 4 bases, leaving 3 bases not matched to a gene. The DNA for the CDR3 is TGTGCCAGCAGCTACAGGGGTGGCACTGAAGCTTTCTTT. Amino acid sequence: CASSYRGGTEAFF.

The rearrangement joins TRBV27 to TRBJ2-5; TRBD1 aligns across 7 bases. Trimming at V came to 4 bases and at J to 1 base, leaving 3 bases not matched to a gene. Germline loops: CDR1 MNHEY, CDR2 SMNVEV (reference sequence). The CDR3 consists of 14 residues. CDR3 DNA: TGTGCCAGCAGTTGGGACAGATTCCAAGAGACCCAGTACTTC. Translated: CASSWDRFQETQYF.

The chain is built from TRBV11-3 and TRBJ2-1; D remains unclear. Trimming cost V 5 bases and J 6 bases, with 5 bases left between them. Germline V gene lookup returns CDR1 SGHNT and CDR2 YENEEA. This CDR3 spans 11 amino acids. This CDR3 is CASSRFNEQFF. CDR3 coding DNA: TGTGCCAGCAGCCGTTTCAATGAGCAGTTCTTC. The full variable domain, with the rest looked up from reference TRBV11-3 and TRBJ2-1, is EAGVVQSPRYKIIEKKQPVAFWCNPISGHNTLYWYLQNLGQGPELLIRYENEEAVDDSQLPKDRFSAERLKGVDSTLKIQPAELGDSAVYLCASSRFNEQFFGPGTRLTVL.

This sequence joins TRBV10-3 and TRBJ2-2, with D maybe TRBD1 (6 bases). CDR1 is ENHRY and CDR2 is SYGVKD in the germline V gene. This CDR3 has 15 amino acids. The V end lost 0 bases, the J end lost 5 bases, and 10 bases lay between the germline ends. CDR3 sequence reads: CAISESTGGTGELFF. The DNA for the CDR3 is TGTGCCATCAGTGAGTCGACAGGAGGTACCGGGGAGCTGTTTTTT.

The CDR3 DNA reads as TGTGCCAGTAGTAGACCAGGGTATTTCAACACTGAAGCTTTCTTT. Its protein product is CASSRPGYFNTEAFF. The J gene is TRBJ1-1, the V gene TRBV19, with D tentatively TRBD1 (5 bases). Trimming took 4 bases from V and 2 from J, leaving 14 bases between them. CDR3 size: 15 residues. In germline, CDR1 is LNHDA, CDR2 SQIVND (reference sequence).

The CDR3: CSTGTSHGYTF. CDR3 bases: TGCAGCACGGGAACATCCCATGGCTACACCTTC. This rearrangement joins TRBV29-1 to TRBJ1-2, with D hard to call. This CDR3 is 11 amino acids long. V was clipped by 8 bases and J by 6 bases, with 13 bases between them. The V gene's germline CDR1 is SQVTM and CDR2 ANQGSEA.

The chain has TRBV14 and TRBJ2-7; 15 bases map to TRBD2. The CDR3 loop spans 16 amino acids. From germline, CDR1 is SGHDN and CDR2 FVKESK. J was trimmed by 4 bases and V by 4 bases; bases with no gene match: 5. The CDR3 sequence: CASSRGLAGGPYEQYF. The DNA for the CDR3 is TGTGCCAGCAGCCGTGGACTAGCGGGAGGGCCTTACGAGCAGTACTTC.

CDR3 region: CASSLVLAGDTDTQYF. In DNA form, the CDR3 reads TGTGCCAGCAGCTTAGTGCTAGCGGGAGACACAGATACGCAGTATTTT. The chain combines TRBV7-8 with TRBJ2-3; 10 bases align to TRBD2. The CDR3 is 16 amino acids. CDR1 and CDR2 from the germline V gene are SGHVS and FQNEAQ. With 1 base clipped from V and 2 bases from J, the junction kept 3 bases outside the gene matches.

This chain joins TRBV6-2 or TRBV6-3 and TRBJ1-1, with 8 bases identical to TRBD1. CDR3 length: 14 amino acids. The V segment lost 4 bases and the J segment 8 bases; nucleotides outside the gene matches: 9. Germline V lookup: CDR1 MNHEY, CDR2 SVGEGT. Written as DNA, the CDR3 is TGTGCCAGCAGTTCTGACAGGGGAGCGTCCGAAGCTTTCTTT. This gives the protein CASSSDRGASEAFF.

This clone came up once. This CDR3 reads CASSFGGINQPQHF. The CDR3 nucleotides are TGTGCCAGCAGTTTTGGCGGGATTAATCAGCCCCAGCATTTT. The chain joins TRBV28 to TRBJ1-5; D is unclear. The V and J ends lost 3 bases and 4 bases respectively, with 10 bases between them. The CDR3 loop spans 14 amino acids. Germline V gene sequence: CDR1 MDHEN, CDR2 SYDVKM. Variable domain in full (rest from reference TRBV28 and TRBJ1-5): DVKVTQSSRYLVKRTGEKVFLECVQDMDHENMFWYRQDPGLGLRLIYFSYDVKMKEKGDIPEGYSVSREKKERFSLILESASTNQTSMYLCASSFGGINQPQHFGDGTRLSIL.

The V call is TRBV5-1, the J call TRBJ2-6; TRBD1 aligns across 10 bases. CDR1 and CDR2 from the germline V gene are SGHRS and YFSETQ. This CDR3 comprises 17 residues. V dropped 3 bases and J dropped 0; count of bases not matched to a gene: 3. CDR3 region: CASSSGQGSSGANVLTF. The CDR3 DNA follows: TGCGCCAGCAGCTCGGGACAGGGGAGCTCTGGGGCCAACGTCCTGACTTTC.

CDR3 in amino acids: CASSSGQNYEQYF. In nucleotides, the CDR3 is TGTGCCAGCAGCTCGGGACAAAACTACGAGCAGTACTTC. The chain is built from TRBV5-6 and TRBJ2-7; weak D call: TRBD1 (6 bases). CDR3 length equals 13 residues. The germline V gene encodes CDR1 SGHDT and CDR2 YYEEEE. The V end lost 3 bases, the J end lost 3 bases, and 10 bases lay between the germline ends.

The chain combines TRBV19 with TRBJ2-7, with D unclear. Germline CDR1 LNHDA, CDR2 SQIVND (reference sequence). Trimming took 6 bases from V and 0 from J, leaving 12 bases between them. The CDR3 totals 14 residues. CDR3 sequence: CASSRLQSSYEQYF. The CDR3 DNA reads TGTGCCAGTAGCCGACTCCAGAGCTCCTACGAGCAGTACTTC. The complete variable domain, with remaining parts taken from reference TRBV19 and TRBJ2-7, reads DGGITQSPKYLFRKEGQNVTLSCEQNLNHDAMYWYRQDPGQGLRLIYYSQIVNDFQKGDIAEGYSVSREKKESFPLTVTSAQKNPTAFYLCASSRLQSSYEQYFGPGTRLTVT.

J is TRBJ2-7 and V is TRBV23-1, with 9 positions matching TRBD1. TRBV23-1 is designated an ORF whose function remains uncertain. CDR3 size: 16 residues. V lost 0 bases, J lost 3 bases, and 6 bases stayed unmatched. The CDR3, as DNA: TGCGCCAGCAGTCAATCCCCTACAGGGGGCATCTACGAGCAGTACTTC. It codes for CASSQSPTGGIYEQYF.

This clone was seen a handful of times. The genes are TRBV7-2 and TRBJ2-7; 10 bases agree with TRBD2. This CDR3 is 15 amino acids long. The J segment lost 2 bases and the V segment lost 4 bases, leaving 5 bases of the junction unmatched. The germline gives CDR1 SGHTA, CDR2 FQGNSA. The CDR3 spells CASSWTSGSPYEQYF. The DNA of the CDR3 is TGTGCCAGCAGCTGGACTAGCGGATCACCCTACGAGCAGTACTTC.

The chain uses TRBV28 and TRBJ2-7, with 8 bases matching TRBD2. Germline assignment: CDR1 MDHEN and CDR2 SYDVKM. Trimming took 5 bases from V and 3 from J; bases not matched to a gene: 3. CDR3 size: 13 residues. In DNA, the CDR3 is TGTGCCAGCAGTGGGACTAGGGTCTACGAGCAGTACTTC. Amino acids: CASSGTRVYEQYF.

The sample holds many counts of this clone. The CDR3 protein is CASRGTEDYGYTF. The CDR3 DNA is TGTGCCAGCAGGGGGACAGAAGACTATGGCTACACCTTC. This rearrangement joins TRBV12-3 or TRBV12-4 to TRBJ1-2; the match to TRBD1 covers 7 bases. Unmatched junction bases numbered 4, after V lost 6 bases and J lost 3 bases. CDR3 size: 13 residues.

As regards this clone: The same CDR3 can be traced to other DNA sequences in this sample. The chain links TRBV7-2 to TRBJ2-5, with a tentative D call TRBD2 (6 bases). The germline V and J ends were trimmed by 5 bases and 2 bases, with 12 bases remaining between them. Germline CDR1 and CDR2: SGHTA and FQGNSA. CDR3 size: 14 residues. CDR3: CASSPPGLQETQYF. CDR3 nucleotide sequence: TGTGCCAGCAGCCCACCGGGACTTCAAGAGACCCAGTACTTC.